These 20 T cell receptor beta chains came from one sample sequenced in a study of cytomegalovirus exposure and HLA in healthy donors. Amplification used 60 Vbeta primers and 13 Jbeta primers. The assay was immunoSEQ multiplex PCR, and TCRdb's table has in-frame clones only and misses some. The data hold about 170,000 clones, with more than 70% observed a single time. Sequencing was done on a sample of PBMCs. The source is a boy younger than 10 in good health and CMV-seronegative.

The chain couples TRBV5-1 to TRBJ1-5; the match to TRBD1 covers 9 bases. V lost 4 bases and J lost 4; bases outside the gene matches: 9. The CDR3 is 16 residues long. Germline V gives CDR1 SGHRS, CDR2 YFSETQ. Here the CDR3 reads CASSPLGQGPNQPQHF. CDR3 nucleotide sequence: TGCGCCAGCAGCCCCCTGGGACAGGGTCCTAATCAGCCCCAGCATTTT.

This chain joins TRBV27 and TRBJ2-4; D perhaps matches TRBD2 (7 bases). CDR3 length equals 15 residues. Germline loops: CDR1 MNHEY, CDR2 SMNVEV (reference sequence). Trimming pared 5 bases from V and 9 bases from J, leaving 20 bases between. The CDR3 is CASSGAGAGVRIQYF. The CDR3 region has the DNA TGTGCCAGCAGTGGCGCAGGGGCGGGAGTTCGCATTCAGTACTTC.

The chain's CDR3 is CAWSRREISFNEQYF. DNA for the CDR3: TGTGCCTGGAGTAGGCGGGAAATTTCTTTTAACGAGCAGTACTTC. The rearrangement joins TRBV30 to TRBJ2-5; a possible D gene is TRBD2 (6 bases). The assigned J gene may be wrong: the sequence end matches TRBJ2-7 better. Looked up from germline, CDR1 is GTSNPN and CDR2 is SVGIG (reference sequence). The CDR3 spans 15 residues.

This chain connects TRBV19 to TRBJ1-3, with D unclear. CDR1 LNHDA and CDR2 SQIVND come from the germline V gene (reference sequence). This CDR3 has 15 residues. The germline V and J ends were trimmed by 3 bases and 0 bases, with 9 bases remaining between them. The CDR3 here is CASSMGGLSGNTIYF. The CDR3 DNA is TGTGCCAGTAGTATGGGAGGCCTCTCTGGAAACACCATATATTTT.

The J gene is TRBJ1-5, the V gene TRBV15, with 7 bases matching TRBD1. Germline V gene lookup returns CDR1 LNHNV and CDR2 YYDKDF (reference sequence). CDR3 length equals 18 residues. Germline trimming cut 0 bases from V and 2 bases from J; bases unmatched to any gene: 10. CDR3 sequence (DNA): TGTGCCACCAGCAGAGATGGCCAGGGGGTGGGAGGCAATCAGCCCCAGCATTTT. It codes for CATSRDGQGVGGNQPQHF.

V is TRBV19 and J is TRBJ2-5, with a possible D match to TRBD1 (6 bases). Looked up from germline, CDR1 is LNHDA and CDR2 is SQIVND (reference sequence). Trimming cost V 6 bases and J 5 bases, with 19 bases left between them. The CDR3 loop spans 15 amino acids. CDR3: CASSHNRERGETQYF. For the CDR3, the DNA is TGTGCCAGTAGCCATAACAGGGAGCGAGGGGAGACCCAGTACTTC.

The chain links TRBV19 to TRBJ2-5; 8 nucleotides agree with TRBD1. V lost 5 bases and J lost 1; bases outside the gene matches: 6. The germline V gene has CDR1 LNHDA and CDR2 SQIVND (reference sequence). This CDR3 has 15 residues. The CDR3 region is CASSSWTGPQETQYF. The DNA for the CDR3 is TGTGCCAGTAGTTCCTGGACAGGGCCCCAAGAGACCCAGTACTTC.

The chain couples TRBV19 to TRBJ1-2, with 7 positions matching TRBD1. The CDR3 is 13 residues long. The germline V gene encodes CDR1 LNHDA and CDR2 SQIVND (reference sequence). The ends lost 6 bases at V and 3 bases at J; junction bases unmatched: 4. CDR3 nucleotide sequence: TGTGCCAGTAGACCAGACAGGGACTATGGCTACACCTTC. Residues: CASRPDRDYGYTF. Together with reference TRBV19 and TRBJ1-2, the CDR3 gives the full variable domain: DGGITQSPKYLFRKEGQNVTLSCEQNLNHDAMYWYRQDPGQGLRLIYYSQIVNDFQKGDIAEGYSVSREKKESFPLTVTSAQKNPTAFYLCASRPDRDYGYTFGSGTRLTVV.

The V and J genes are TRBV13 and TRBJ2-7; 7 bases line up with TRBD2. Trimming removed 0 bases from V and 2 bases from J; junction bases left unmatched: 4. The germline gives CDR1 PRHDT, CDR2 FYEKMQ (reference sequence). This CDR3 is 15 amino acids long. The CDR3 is CASSLGLALTYEQYF. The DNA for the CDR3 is TGTGCCAGCAGCTTAGGACTAGCGCTTACCTACGAGCAGTACTTC.

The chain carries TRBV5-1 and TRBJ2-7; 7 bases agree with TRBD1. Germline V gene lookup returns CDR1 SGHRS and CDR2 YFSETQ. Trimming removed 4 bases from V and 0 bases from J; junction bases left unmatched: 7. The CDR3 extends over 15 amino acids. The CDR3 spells CASSIRQGPSYEQYF. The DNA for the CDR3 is TGCGCCAGCAGCATCCGACAGGGACCCTCCTACGAGCAGTACTTC.

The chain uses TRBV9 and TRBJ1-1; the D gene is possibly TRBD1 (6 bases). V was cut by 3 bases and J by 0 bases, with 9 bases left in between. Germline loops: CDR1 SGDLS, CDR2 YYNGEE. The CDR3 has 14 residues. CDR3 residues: CASSAGHMNTEAFF. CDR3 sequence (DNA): TGTGCCAGCAGCGCGGGACATATGAACACTGAAGCTTTCTTT.

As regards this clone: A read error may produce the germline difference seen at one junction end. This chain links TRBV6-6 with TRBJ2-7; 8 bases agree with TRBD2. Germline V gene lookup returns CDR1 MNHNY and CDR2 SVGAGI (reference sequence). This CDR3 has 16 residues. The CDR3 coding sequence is TGTGCCAGCAGTTCTCCTCGACCGGGAGGGACCTACGTGGTACACTTC. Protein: CASSSPRPGGTYVVHF.

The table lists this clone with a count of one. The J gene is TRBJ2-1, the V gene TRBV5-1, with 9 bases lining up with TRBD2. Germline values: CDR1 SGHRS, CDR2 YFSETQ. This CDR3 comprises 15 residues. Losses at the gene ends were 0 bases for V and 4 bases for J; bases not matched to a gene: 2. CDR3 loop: CASSLGLAEYNEQFF. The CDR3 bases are TGCGCCAGCAGCTTGGGACTAGCGGAATACAATGAGCAGTTCTTC.

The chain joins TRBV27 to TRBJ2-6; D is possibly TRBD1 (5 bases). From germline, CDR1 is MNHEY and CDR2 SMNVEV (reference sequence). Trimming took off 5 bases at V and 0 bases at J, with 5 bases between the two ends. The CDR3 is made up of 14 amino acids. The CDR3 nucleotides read TGTGCCAGCAGTAGGGGCTCTGGGGCCAACGTCCTGACTTTC. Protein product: CASSRGSGANVLTF.

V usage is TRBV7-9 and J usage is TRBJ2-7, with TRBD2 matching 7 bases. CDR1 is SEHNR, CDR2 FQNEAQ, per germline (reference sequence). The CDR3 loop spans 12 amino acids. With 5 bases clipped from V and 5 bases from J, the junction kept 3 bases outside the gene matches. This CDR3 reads CASSPGGHEQYF. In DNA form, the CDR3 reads TGTGCCAGCAGCCCGGGAGGCCACGAGCAGTACTTC.

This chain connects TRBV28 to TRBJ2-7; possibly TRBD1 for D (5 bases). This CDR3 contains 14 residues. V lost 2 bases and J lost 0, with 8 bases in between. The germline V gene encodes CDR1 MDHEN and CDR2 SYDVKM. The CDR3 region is CASSLQGSSYEQYF. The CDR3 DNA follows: TGTGCCAGCAGTTTACAGGGCAGCTCCTACGAGCAGTACTTC.

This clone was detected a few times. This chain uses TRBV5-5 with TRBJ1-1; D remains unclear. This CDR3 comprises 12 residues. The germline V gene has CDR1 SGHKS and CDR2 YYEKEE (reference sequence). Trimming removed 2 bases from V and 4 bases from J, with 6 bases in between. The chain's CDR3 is CASSLEGTEAFF. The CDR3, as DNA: TGTGCCAGCAGCTTAGAGGGCACTGAAGCTTTCTTT.

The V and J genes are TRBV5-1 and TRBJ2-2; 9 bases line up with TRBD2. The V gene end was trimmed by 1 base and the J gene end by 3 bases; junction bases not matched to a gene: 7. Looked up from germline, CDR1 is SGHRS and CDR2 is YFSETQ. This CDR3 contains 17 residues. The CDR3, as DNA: TGCGCCAGCAGCTTGACCCGTAGCGGGAGCTACACCGGGGAGCTGTTTTTT. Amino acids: CASSLTRSGSYTGELFF.

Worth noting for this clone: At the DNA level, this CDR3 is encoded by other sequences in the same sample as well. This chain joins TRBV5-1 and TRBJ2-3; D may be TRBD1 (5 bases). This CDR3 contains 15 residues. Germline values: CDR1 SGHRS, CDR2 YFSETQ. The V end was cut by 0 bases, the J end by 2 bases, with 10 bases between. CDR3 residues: CASSLVGASTDTQYF. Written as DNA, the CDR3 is TGCGCCAGCAGCTTGGTTGGGGCTTCCACAGATACGCAGTATTTT. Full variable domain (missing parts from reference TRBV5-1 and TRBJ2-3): KAGVTQTPRYLIKTRGQQVTLSCSPISGHRSVSWYQQTPGQGLQFLFEYFSETQRNKGNFPGRFSGRQFSNSRSEMNVSTLELGDSALYLCASSLVGASTDTQYFGPGTRLTVL.

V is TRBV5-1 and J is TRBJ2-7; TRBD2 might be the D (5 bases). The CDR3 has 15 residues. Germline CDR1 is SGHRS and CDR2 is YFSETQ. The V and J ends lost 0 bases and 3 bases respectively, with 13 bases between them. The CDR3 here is CASSLARELNYEQYF. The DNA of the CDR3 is TGCGCCAGCAGCTTGGCAAGGGAGTTAAACTACGAGCAGTACTTC.